Listed below are T cell receptor beta chains from one sample, sequenced in a study of glioma-infiltrating T cells. Using its own MiXCR run on the multiplex PCR reads, TCRdb lists one record per CDR3 protein. The sample yields some 180,000 distinct CDR3 sequences, around 32% seen once. The specimen was glioma tissue, nonneoplastic brain tissue, or PBMCs (not recorded which). These receptors all come from a human donor with low-grade glioma or glioblastoma, undergoing nonglioma brain surgery, or in good health (not recorded which). CDR3s include the opening cysteine and the closing phenylalanine or tryptophan. The D gene is left open where the match is weak. Rows may omit the clone size; those that give it use once, few, many or a size class.

TRBV9,many,TRBJ2-3,.,TGTGCCAGCAGCGTAGGCCAGCGCACAGATACGCAGTATTTT,CASSVGQRTDTQYF
TRBV4-2,.,TRBJ2-3,TRBD2,TGTGCCAGCAGCCGATCAGAGACTAGCGGGTGGGCAGATACGCAGTATTTT,CASSRSETSGWADTQYF
TRBV7-9,many,TRBJ2-2,.,TGTGCCAGCAGCGGTACAGCCACCGGGGAGCTGTTTTTT,CASSGTATGELFF
TRBV7-2,many,TRBJ2-1,TRBD2,TGTGCCAGCAGCACGGGACTAGCGGAGTACAATGAGCAGTTCTTC,CASSTGLAEYNEQFF
TRBV19,few,TRBJ2-1,TRBD2,TGTGCCAGTAGTAAGGGTCTAGCGGACTCCTACAATGAGCAGTTCTTC,CASSKGLADSYNEQFF
TRBV5-4,few,TRBJ1-1,.,TGTGCCAGCAGCCCCTCCTCTGACAGGAACACTGAAGCTTTCTTT,CASSPSSDRNTEAFF
TRBV20-1,many,TRBJ2-1,TRBD1,TGCAGTGCTAGAGATCAATGGACAGGGCTAATCAATGAGCAGTTCTTC,CSARDQWTGLINEQFF
TRBV12-3/TRBV12-4,.,TRBJ2-5,.,TGTGCCAGCCAAATTGGAACAGGGCAGGAGACCCAGTACTTC,CASQIGTGQETQYF
TRBV24-1,many,TRBJ1-2,.,TGTGCCACCAGTGACCCGGACAGAATAGATGGCTACACCTTC,CATSDPDRIDGYTF
TRBV6-1,many,TRBJ1-2,TRBD1,TGTGCCAGCACCCCGAAAGGAGGGACAGGGGGCTATGGCTACACCTTC,CASTPKGGTGGYGYTF
TRBV2,few,TRBJ2-3,.,TGTGCCAGCAGTTACGCCTTATTAGAAGTAGGGGAAAGCACAGATACGCAGTATTTT,CASSYALLEVGESTDTQYF
TRBV5-4,many,TRBJ2-5,.,TGTGCCAGCAGCTTGGACCTCGTGGGGGCAGGAGTAGAGACCCAGTACTTC,CASSLDLVGAGVETQYF
TRBV27,many,TRBJ2-3,TRBD1,TGTGCCAGCAGTGTCGGACAGGGGGTAAGGTCAGATACGCAGTATTTT,CASSVGQGVRSDTQYF
TRBV5-1,many,TRBJ1-5,.,TGCGCCAGCAGCTTGGGGCACAGTTCCGACAATCAGCCCCAGCATTTT,CASSLGHSSDNQPQHF
TRBV7-9,many,TRBJ2-7,TRBD2,TGTGCCAGCAGCGTCGTAGCGGGAGGAGGCTACGAGCAGTACTTC,CASSVVAGGGYEQYF
TRBV5-1,.,TRBJ2-5,TRBD2,TGCGCCAGCAGCACTAGCGGAGATGGAGAGACCCAGTACTTC,CASSTSGDGETQYF
TRBV18,.,TRBJ2-7,.,TGTGCCAGCTCACAGAGACACTCATCCCTGGCCTACGAGCAGTACTTC,CASSQRHSSLAYEQYF
TRBV3-1,many,TRBJ2-2,.,TGTGCCAGCAGCCCGCATAGTACCGGGGAGCTGTTTTTT,CASSPHSTGELFF
TRBV28,many,TRBJ2-1,TRBD2,TGTGCCAGCAGCTTACTAGCGGGAGGGGTTGATGAGCAGTTCTTC,CASSLLAGGVDEQFF
TRBV6-6,.,TRBJ1-2,.,TGTGCCAGCAGTTACTCGGAGGGAGCGGATTGCTACACCTTC,CASSYSEGADCYTF
TRBV7-2,.,TRBJ2-3,.,TGTGCCAGCAGCTTACCAACCGGGACCGCCGATACGCAGTATTTT,CASSLPTGTADTQYF
TRBV2,many,TRBJ2-3,.,TGTGCCAGCCGTTTCGAGACAGTCAGAGATACGCAGTATTTT,CASRFETVRDTQYF
TRBV19,.,TRBJ1-5,.,TGTGCCAGTAGTATTCAGGCCCGAACAGGCCAACAAGGAGCCCAGCATTTT,CASSIQARTGQQGAQHF
TRBV5-1,.,TRBJ2-3,.,TGCGCCAGCAGCTTGGTTTCGGGATGGAGGGATACGCAGTATTTT,CASSLVSGWRDTQYF
TRBV20-1,.,TRBJ2-1,TRBD2,TGCAGTGCAAGGACTAGCGGGGTGACCTACAATGAGCAGCTCTTC,CSARTSGVTYNEQLF
TRBV18,few,TRBJ1-4,.,TGTGCCAGCTCACCTTCCGTCTCCAGCTTAGCTAATGAAAAACTGTTTTTT,CASSPSVSSLANEKLFF
TRBV3-1,.,TRBJ2-3,.,TGCGCCAGCAGCCAAGACGGGACCAACACAGATACGCAGTATTTT,CASSQDGTNTDTQYF
TRBV19,.,TRBJ2-5,TRBD2,TGTGCCAGTAATAACCCGGGAGGGGAAGAGACCCAGTACTTC,CASNNPGGEETQYF
TRBV29-1,.,TRBJ1-2,.,TGCAGCCTTTCGAGGCTCGAAGGCTACACCTTC,CSLSRLEGYTF
TRBV6-1,many,TRBJ2-3,.,TGTGCCAGCAGTGAAGCTGCAGATACGCAGTATTTT,CASSEAADTQYF
TRBV20-1,.,TRBJ1-1,.,TGCAGTATCCTCCGGGGCCTCAACACTAAAGCTTGCTTT,CSILRGLNTKACF
TRBV29-1,many,TRBJ1-3,.,TGCAGCGTTGAGAAAGGCAGCGGCGTCGGAAACACCATATATTTT,CSVEKGSGVGNTIYF
TRBV24-1,many,TRBJ2-2,TRBD1,TGTGCCACTAGCCAGGGGGCGGACACCGGGGAGCTGTTTTTT,CATSQGADTGELFF
TRBV30,few,TRBJ2-1,.,TGTGCCTGGAGCGGGGACCGCAACAATGAGCAGTTCTTC,CAWSGDRNNEQFF
TRBV6-1,many,TRBJ2-7,.,TGTGCCAGCAGTTGGACCCCGGATTCCTACGAGCAGTACTTC,CASSWTPDSYEQYF
TRBV4-1,many,TRBJ2-7,.,TGCGCCAGCAGCCAAGGGTTAGGACTCTCGATCCCCTACGAGCAGTACTTC,CASSQGLGLSIPYEQYF
TRBV19,.,TRBJ2-7,.,TGTGCCAGTAGAACCGGGACATTCTCCTACGAGCAGTACTTC,CASRTGTFSYEQYF
TRBV19,many,TRBJ2-5,TRBD2,TGTGCCACCGCGCTAGCGGGAGGGCGAGAGACCCAGTACTTC,CATALAGGRETQYF
TRBV5-1,few,TRBJ2-2,.,TGCGCCAGCAACCTCGTGCACACCGGGGAGCTGTTTTTT,CASNLVHTGELFF
TRBV28,many,TRBJ2-7,TRBD1,TGTGCCAGCTCATACGGGGGGACAGGGGGCTACGAGCAGTACTTC,CASSYGGTGGYEQYF
TRBV5-1,.,TRBJ1-1,.,TGCGCCAGCAGCTTGGATCAGCGGAACACTGAAGCTTTCTTT,CASSLDQRNTEAFF
TRBV6-2/TRBV6-3,many,TRBJ2-7,.,TGTGCCAGCAGAAGACCAGGGCCCTTGGAGCAGTACTTC,CASRRPGPLEQYF
TRBV7-8,.,TRBJ1-5,.,TGTGCCAGCACCTTAGATATGAGAGGGGGAGGTCAGCCCCAGCATTTT,CASTLDMRGGGQPQHF